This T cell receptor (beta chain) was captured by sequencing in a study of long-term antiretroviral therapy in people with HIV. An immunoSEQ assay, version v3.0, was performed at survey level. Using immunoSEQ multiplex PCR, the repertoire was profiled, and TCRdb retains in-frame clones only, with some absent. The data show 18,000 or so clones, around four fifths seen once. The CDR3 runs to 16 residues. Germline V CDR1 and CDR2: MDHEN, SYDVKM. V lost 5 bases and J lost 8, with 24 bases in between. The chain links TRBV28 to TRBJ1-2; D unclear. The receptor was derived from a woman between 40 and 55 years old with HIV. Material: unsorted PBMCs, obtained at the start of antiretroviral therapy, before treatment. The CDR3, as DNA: TGTGCCAGCAGTCCCCTGGGAGGGAAGCTTATGGAGGGCTACACCTTC. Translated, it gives CASSPLGGKLMEGYTF.